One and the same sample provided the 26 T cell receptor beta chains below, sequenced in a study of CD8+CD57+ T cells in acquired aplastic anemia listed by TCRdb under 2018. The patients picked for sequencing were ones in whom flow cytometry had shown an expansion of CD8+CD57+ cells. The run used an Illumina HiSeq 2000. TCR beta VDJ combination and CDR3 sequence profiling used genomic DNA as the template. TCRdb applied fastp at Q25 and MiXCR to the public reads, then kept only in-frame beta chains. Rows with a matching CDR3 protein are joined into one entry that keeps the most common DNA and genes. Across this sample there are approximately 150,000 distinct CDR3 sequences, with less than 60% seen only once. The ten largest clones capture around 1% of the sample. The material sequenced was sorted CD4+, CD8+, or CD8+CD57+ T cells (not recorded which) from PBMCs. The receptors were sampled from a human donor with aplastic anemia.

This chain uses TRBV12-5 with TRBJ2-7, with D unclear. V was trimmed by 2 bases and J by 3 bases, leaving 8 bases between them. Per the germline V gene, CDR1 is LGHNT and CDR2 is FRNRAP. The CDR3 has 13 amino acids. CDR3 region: CASGLQGFYEQYF. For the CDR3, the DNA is TGTGCTAGTGGTTTGCAAGGGTTCTACGAGCAGTACTTC.

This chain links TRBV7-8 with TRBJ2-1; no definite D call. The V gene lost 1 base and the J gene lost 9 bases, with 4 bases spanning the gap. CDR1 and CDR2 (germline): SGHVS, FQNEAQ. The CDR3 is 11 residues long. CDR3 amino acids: CASSLEGEQFF. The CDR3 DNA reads TGTGCCAGCAGCTTAGAGGGTGAGCAGTTCTTC.

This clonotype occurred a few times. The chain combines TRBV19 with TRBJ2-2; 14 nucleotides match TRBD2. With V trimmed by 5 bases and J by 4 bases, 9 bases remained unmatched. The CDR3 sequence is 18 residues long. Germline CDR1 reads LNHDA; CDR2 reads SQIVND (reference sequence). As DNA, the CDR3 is TGTGCCAGTAGTCCCCGACTAGCGGGGGGGCCTGGCACCGGGGAGCTGTTTTTT. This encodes CASSPRLAGGPGTGELFF.

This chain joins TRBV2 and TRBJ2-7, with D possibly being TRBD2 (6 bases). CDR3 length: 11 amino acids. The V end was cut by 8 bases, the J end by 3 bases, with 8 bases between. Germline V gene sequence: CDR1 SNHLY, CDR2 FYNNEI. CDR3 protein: CASGGGYEQYF. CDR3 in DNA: TGTGCCAGCGGGGGAGGCTACGAGCAGTACTTC.

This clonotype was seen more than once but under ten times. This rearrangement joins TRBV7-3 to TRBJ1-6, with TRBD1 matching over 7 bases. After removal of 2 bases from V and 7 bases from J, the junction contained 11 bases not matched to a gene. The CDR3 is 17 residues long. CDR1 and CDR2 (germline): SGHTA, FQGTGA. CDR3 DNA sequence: TGTGCCAGCAGCTTAGGGGACAGTCGGTTTGGCAATTCACCCCTCCACTTT. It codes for CASSLGDSRFGNSPLHF.

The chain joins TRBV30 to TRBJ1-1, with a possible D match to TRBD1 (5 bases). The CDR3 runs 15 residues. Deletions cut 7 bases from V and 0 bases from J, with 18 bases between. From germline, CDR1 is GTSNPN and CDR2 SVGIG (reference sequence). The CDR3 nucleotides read TGTGCCTCCCTCGAGATAGGGGTGTTGAACACTGAAGCTTTCTTT. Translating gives CASLEIGVLNTEAFF.

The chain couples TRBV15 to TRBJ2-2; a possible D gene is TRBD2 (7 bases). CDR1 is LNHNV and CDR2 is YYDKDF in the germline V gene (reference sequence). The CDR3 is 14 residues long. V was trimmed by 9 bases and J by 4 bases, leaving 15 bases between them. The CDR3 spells CATSGGRGTGELFF. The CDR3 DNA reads TGTGCCACTTCCGGGGGGCGCGGCACCGGGGAGCTGTTTTTT.

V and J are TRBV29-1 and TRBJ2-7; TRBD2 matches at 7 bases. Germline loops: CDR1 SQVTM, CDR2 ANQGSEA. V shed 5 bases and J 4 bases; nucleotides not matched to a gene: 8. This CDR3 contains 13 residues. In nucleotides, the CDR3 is TGCAGCGTTCTTTCGCAGGGAGGGTACGAGCAGTACTTC. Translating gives CSVLSQGGYEQYF.

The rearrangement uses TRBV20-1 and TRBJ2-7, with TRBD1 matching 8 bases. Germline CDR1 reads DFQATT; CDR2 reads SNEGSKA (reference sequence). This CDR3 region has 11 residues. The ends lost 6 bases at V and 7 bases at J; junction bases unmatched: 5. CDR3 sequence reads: CSARTGREQYF. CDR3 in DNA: TGCAGTGCAAGGACAGGGAGGGAGCAGTACTTC.

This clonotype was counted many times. The CDR3 protein is CASSQEGQGFSSYNSPLHF. The CDR3 bases are TGCGCCAGCAGCCAAGAGGGACAGGGATTCTCCTCCTATAATTCACCCCTCCACTTT. The rearrangement links TRBV4-1 to TRBJ1-6; 9 positions agree with TRBD1. The length of the CDR3 is 19 residues. Looked up from germline, CDR1 is MGHRA and CDR2 is YSYEKL. Germline trimming cut 0 bases from V and 0 bases from J; bases unmatched to any gene: 6.

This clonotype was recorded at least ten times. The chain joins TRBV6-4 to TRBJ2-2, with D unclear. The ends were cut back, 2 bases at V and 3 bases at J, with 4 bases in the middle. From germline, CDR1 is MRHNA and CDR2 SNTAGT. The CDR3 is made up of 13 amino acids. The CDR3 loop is CASSDRDTGELFF. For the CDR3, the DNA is TGTGCCAGCAGTGACAGGGACACCGGGGAGCTGTTTTTT.

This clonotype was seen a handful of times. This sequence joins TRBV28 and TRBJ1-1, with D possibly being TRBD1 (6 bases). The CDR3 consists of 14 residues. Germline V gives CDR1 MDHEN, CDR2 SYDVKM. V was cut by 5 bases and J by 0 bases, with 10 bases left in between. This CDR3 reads CASSPGALNTEAFF. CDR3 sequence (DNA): TGTGCCAGCAGTCCGGGGGCGCTGAACACTGAAGCTTTCTTT.

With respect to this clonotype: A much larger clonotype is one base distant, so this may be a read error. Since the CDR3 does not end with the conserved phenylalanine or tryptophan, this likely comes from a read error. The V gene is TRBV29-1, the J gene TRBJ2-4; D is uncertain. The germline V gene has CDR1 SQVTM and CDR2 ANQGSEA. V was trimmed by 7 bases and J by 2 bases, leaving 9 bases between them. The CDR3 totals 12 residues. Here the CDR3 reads CSAGSSKNIQYL. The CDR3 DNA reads TGCAGCGCCGGAAGTTCCAAAAACATTCAGTACCTC.

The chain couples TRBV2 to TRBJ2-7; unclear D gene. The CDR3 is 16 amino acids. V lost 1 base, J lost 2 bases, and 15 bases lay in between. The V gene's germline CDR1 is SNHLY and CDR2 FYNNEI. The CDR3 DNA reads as TGTGCCAGCAGTGAAGGTGTACCACCAGTAGCCTACGAGCAGTACTTC. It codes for CASSEGVPPVAYEQYF.

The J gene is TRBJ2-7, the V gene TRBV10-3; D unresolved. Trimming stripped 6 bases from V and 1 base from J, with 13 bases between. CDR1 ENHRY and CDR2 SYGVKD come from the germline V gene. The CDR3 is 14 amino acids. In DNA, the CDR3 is TGTGCCATCAGCGCCCCAGACTCTTCCTACGAGCAGTACTTC. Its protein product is CAISAPDSSYEQYF.

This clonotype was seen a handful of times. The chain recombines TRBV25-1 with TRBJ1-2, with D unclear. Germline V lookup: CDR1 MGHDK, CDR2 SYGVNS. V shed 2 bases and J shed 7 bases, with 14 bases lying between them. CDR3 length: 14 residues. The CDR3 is CASSESLSGAGYTF. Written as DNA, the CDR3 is TGTGCCAGCAGTGAAAGTCTATCGGGTGCTGGCTACACCTTC.

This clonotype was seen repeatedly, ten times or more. Here the CDR3 reads CASTYSGDPLGYTF. CDR3 coding DNA: TGTGCCAGCACCTATTCAGGGGACCCGCTCGGCTACACCTTC. The chain recombines TRBV11-2 with TRBJ1-2; the D gene is possibly TRBD1 (6 bases). Germline V gene sequence: CDR1 SGHAT, CDR2 FQNNGV. The length of the CDR3 is 14 residues. V lost 7 bases and J lost 8, with 20 bases in between.

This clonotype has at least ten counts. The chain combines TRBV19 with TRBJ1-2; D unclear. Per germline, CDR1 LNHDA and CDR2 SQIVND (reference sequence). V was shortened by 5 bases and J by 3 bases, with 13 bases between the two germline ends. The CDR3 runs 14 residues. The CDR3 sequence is CASSPSTDYYGYTF. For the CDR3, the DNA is TGTGCCAGTAGTCCCTCGACGGATTACTATGGCTACACCTTC.

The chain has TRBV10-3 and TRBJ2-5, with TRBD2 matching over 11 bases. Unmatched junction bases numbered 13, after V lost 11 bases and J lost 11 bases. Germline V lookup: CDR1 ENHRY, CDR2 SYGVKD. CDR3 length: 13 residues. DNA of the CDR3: TGTGCCTCCGCCGGGACTAGCGGCGATGAGCAGTACTTC. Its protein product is CASAGTSGDEQYF.

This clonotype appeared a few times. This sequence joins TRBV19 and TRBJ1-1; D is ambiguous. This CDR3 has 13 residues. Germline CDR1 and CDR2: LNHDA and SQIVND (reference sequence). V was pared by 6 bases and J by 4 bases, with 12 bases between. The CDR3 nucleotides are TGTGCCAGTAGAGTTGAGGCAGGCACTGAAGCTTTCTTT. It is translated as CASRVEAGTEAFF.

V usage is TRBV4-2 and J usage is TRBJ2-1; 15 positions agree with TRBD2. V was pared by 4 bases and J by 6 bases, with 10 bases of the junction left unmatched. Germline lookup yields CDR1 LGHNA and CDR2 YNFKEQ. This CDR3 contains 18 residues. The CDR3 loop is CASSPPGLAGGLSNEQFF. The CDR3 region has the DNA TGTGCCAGCAGCCCTCCCGGACTAGCGGGGGGGCTGAGCAATGAGCAGTTCTTC.

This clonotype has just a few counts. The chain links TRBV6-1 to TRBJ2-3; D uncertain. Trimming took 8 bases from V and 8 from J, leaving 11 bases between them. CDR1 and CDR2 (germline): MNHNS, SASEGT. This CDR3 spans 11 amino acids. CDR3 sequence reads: CASGDTGTQYF. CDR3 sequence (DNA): TGTGCCAGCGGAGACACGGGTACGCAGTATTTT.

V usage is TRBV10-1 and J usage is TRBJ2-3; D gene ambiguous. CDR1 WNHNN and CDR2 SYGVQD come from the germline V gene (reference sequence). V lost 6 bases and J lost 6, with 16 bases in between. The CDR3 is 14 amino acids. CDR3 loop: CASSQDPATDTQYF. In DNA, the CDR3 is TGCGCCAGCAGCCAAGATCCGGCGACGGATACGCAGTATTTT.

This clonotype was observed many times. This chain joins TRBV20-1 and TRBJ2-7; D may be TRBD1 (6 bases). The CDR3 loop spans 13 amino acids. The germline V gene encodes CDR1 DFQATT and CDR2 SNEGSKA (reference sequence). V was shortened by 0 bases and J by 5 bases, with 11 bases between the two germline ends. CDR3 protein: CSAREPGVNEQYF. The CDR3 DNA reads TGCAGTGCTAGAGAGCCAGGGGTTAACGAGCAGTACTTC.

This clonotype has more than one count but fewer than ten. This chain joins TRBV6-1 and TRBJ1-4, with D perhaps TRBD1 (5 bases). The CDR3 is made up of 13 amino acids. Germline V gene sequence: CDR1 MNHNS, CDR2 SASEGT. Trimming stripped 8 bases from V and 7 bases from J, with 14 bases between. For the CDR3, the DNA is TGTGCCAGCGTAGCGGGGCGGACTGAAAAACTGTTTTTT. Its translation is CASVAGRTEKLFF.

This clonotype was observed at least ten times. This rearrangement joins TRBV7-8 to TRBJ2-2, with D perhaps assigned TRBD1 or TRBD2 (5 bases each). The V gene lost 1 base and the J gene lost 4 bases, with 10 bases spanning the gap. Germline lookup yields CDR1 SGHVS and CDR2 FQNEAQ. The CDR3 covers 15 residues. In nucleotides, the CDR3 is TGTGCCAGCAGCTTAGTCGGGGCAAGCACCGGGGAGCTGTTTTTT. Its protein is CASSLVGASTGELFF.